This entry features one TCR beta chain sequence. The antigen is not known. This sample was taken from a study of cytotoxic CD8 clonotypes in ibrutinib-treated CLL. Looking at the study overall: Among the patients, around ten presented as relapsed/refractory and roughly 14 as treatment-naive; approximately 17 showed unmutated IGHV.

The study, taken as a whole, reports: Starting clonality was above that of age-matched healthy donors and tracked circulating CD8+ T-cell counts. Public clonotypes were rare and shrank or held steady on treatment.

From cryopreserved PBMCs came around 2 micrograms of genomic DNA used for TCR beta libraries. Repertoires were generated with immunoSEQ multiplex PCR, while TCRdb's copy carries only in-frame clones and drops some. The repertoire holds roughly 24,000 clones, with around 84% as singletons. V was cut by 10 bases and J by 6 bases, with 16 bases left in between. Germline V gene data show CDR1 as MNHNY and CDR2 as SVGAGI (reference sequence). There are 12 residues in the CDR3. Here the sequenced sample was PBMCs, taken before ibrutinib treatment. The source is a human donor with chronic lymphocytic leukemia. This sequence joins TRBV6-6 and TRBJ2-7; TRBD1 or TRBD2 may be the D gene (6 bases each). The DNA of the CDR3 is TGTGCCACCTCAGGGGCGCGGGGCGAGCAGTACTTC. Amino acid sequence: CATSGARGEQYF.